Given below is one T cell receptor beta chain in context. This sample is part of a study of CD8 T cells in Susac syndrome. After removal of 4 bases from V and 1 base from J, the junction contained 4 bases not matched to a gene. Germline V CDR1 and CDR2: SQVTM, ANQGSEA. The CDR3 extends over 14 amino acids. Bulk CD8+ and CD4+ cells came from magnetic negative isolation; CD8+ TEMRA by FACS. Random hexamers served to reverse transcribe roughly 0.5 to 1 ug RNA. A single record per CDR3 protein comes from TCRdb applying MiXCR to the immunoSEQ multiplex PCR reads. The sample holds roughly 190,000 distinct CDR3 sequences, approximately 93% seen once.

The TCR originated in a human donor in good health. The gene calls are TRBV29-1 and TRBJ2-1, with 7 bases lining up with TRBD1. Sequenced: CD4+ T cells from PBMCs. The CDR3 DNA sequence: TGCAGCGTTGTTTCAGGGGGATCCTACAATGAGCAGTTCTTC. Translation gives CSVVSGGSYNEQFF.